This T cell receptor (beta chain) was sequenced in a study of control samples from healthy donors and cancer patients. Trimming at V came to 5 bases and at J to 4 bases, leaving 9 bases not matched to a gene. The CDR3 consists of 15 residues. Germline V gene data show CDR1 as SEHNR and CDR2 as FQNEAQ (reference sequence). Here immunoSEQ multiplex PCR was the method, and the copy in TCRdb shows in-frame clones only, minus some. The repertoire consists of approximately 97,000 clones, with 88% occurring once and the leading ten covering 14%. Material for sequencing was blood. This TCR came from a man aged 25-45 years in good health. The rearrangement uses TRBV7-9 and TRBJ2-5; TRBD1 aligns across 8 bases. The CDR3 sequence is CASSRHTGGPETQYF. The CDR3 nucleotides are TGTGCCAGCAGCCGCCATACAGGGGGTCCAGAGACCCAGTACTTC.